This T cell receptor beta chain was retrieved from a study of response to subunit inactivated influenza vaccine. TCRdb re-called the RT-PCR reads with MiXCR, one entry per CDR3 protein. The sample lists more than 450,000 distinct CDR3 sequences, roughly 10% occurring once. Details on this clonotype: Its antigen is as yet unknown.

Study-wide findings and caveats: After each seasonal influenza vaccination, few new T cells are recruited, the authors suggested.

The clonotype originates from a man aged 50 or older who received an inactivated influenza vaccine. Sequences were derived from PBMCs from blood, sampled on the day of vaccination.

CDR3 nucleotides: TGCGCCAGCAGCGTTAGCGGGGGGGGAGATACGCAGTATTTT. This encodes CASSVSGGGDTQYF. The J gene is TRBJ2-3, the V gene TRBV5-1; 11 nucleotides align to TRBD2. There are 14 residues in the CDR3. Looked up from germline, CDR1 is SGHRS and CDR2 is YFSETQ. J was trimmed by 5 bases and V by 4 bases; bases with no gene match: 3.